This T cell receptor (beta chain) was retrieved from a study of T cell changes during pregnancy in multiple sclerosis. Germline CDR1 is SGHVS and CDR2 is FNYEAQ. The CDR3 has 14 residues. V was pared by 1 base and J by 4 bases, with 3 bases of the junction left unmatched. This clone came up once. Sequencing was performed with immunoSEQ multiplex PCR; in TCRdb, only in-frame clones are kept and a portion is missing. This sample yields about 50,000 clones, of which about nine tenths are seen a single time; 10% belongs to the top ten. The specimen comprised CD8+ T cells from peripheral blood mononuclear cells, sampled after pregnancy. This TCR came from a female donor with multiple sclerosis, enrolled in a pregnancy study. V is TRBV7-6 and J is TRBJ1-1, with 7 bases identical to TRBD1. The CDR3 loop is CASSLGDSSTEAFF. The CDR3 DNA is TGTGCCAGCAGCTTAGGGGACAGCAGCACTGAAGCTTTCTTT. Complete variable domain (other parts from reference TRBV7-6 and TRBJ1-1): GAGVSQSPRYKVTKRGQDVALRCDPISGHVSLYWYRQALGQGPEFLTYFNYEAQQDKSGLPNDRFSAERPEGSISTLTIQRTEQRDSAMYRCASSLGDSSTEAFFGQGTRLTVV.